Listed here is a single T cell receptor (beta chain). As yet, its antigen is unknown. The CDR3 covers 15 residues. From germline, CDR1 is SGHRS and CDR2 YFSETQ. V lost 0 bases and J lost 7; bases outside the gene matches: 5. The entry originates in a study of radiation and T cells in renal cell carcinoma. Turning to the study itself: Nephrectomy followed 15 Gy stereotactic body radiation by 4 weeks.

The time point: baseline pretreatment blood. The treatment denotes: 15 Gy SBRT to primary tumor, nephrectomy 4 weeks later. Whole-study results and caveats: From baseline, blood top tumor clonotypes peaked at 2 weeks post-radiation. No pretreatment tumor biopsies were available for baseline clonotypes.

TCRdb's copy holds only in-frame clones and misses some; the assay was immunoSEQ multiplex PCR. The top ten hold approximately 12% of the sample, which has about 150,000 clones, roughly 84% seen once. The J gene is TRBJ2-1, the V gene TRBV5-1; 9 bases are shared with TRBD2. The sequence derives from a woman between 50 and 59 years old with renal cell carcinoma. The sample here was blood, taken from a patient whose treatment included radiotherapy and nephrectomy. In nucleotides, the CDR3 is TGCGCCAGCAGCTTGGCGGGTAGCGGGGGAAATGAGCAGTTCTTC. Translation: CASSLAGSGGNEQFF.